This TCR beta chain was recovered during a study of spatial heterogeneity in lung cancer. TCRdb reprocessed the 5' RACE reads via MiXCR and lists one record per CDR3 protein. The sample gives under 75,000 distinct CDR3 sequences, 7.5% to 9% of which show up once; roughly 16% is in the top ten. The time point here: sample taken at primary tumor resection. From tumor, nontumor lung or frozen PBMC, whole RNA was taken unsorted for sequencing. This clonotype was counted ten times or more. This clonotype originated in a female donor with early-stage non-small cell lung cancer. The specimen comprised PBMCs, sampled at surgery.

The CDR3 region has the DNA TGCAGTGCTAGAGGTTTGGACACCGGGAGTAATTCACCCCTCCACTTT. Residues: CSARGLDTGSNSPLHF. The chain recombines TRBV20-1 with TRBJ1-6; a possible D gene is TRBD1 (5 bases). Trimming stripped 1 base from V and 6 bases from J, with 16 bases between. This CDR3 spans 16 amino acids. Germline V gene data show CDR1 as DFQATT and CDR2 as SNEGSKA (reference sequence).